The 20 T cell receptor beta chains below were found in one sample sequenced in a study of T-cell memory formation after mild COVID-19. TCRdb re-called the 5' RACE reads through MiXCR, storing one row per CDR3 protein. The sample yields 300,000 to 350,000 distinct CDR3 sequences, just under 20% seen once. Sequenced sample: PBMCs or a T cell subset sorted from them (not recorded which). The receptors come from a man in his late teens or twenties who had mild COVID-19 (a few samples of this study predate the infection). Cell type and time point are not known.

J is TRBJ2-3 and V is TRBV20-1; 9 bases line up with TRBD2. The V gene end was trimmed by 0 bases and the J gene end by 5 bases; junction bases not matched to a gene: 9. The length of the CDR3 is 16 residues. CDR1 DFQATT and CDR2 SNEGSKA come from the germline V gene (reference sequence). CDR3 bases: TGCAGTGCTAGAGATAAGCTAGCGGGAAGAAGAGATACGCAGTATTTT. The encoded protein is CSARDKLAGRRDTQYF.

This clonotype has only a few counts. The rearrangement links TRBV7-6 to TRBJ2-3; 8 positions agree with TRBD1. The trim removed 5 bases at V and 3 bases at J, leaving 7 bases unmatched. There are 15 residues in the CDR3. Per the germline V gene, CDR1 is SGHVS and CDR2 is FNYEAQ. CDR3 in amino acids: CASSAPTGGTDTQYF. CDR3 in DNA: TGTGCCAGCAGCGCCCCCACAGGGGGAACAGATACGCAGTATTTT.

This clonotype has only a few counts. This sequence joins TRBV4-3 and TRBJ2-1; D not certain. The CDR3 is 14 residues long. V lost 1 base to trimming and J lost 2 bases, with 6 bases between them. The germline gives CDR1 LGHNA, CDR2 YSLEER. CDR3 region: CASSQVSAYNEQFF. CDR3 DNA sequence: TGCGCCAGCAGCCAAGTGTCGGCCTACAATGAGCAGTTCTTC.

The J gene is TRBJ1-4, the V gene TRBV5-6; TRBD1 might be the D (5 bases). V lost 3 bases and J lost 5, with 14 bases in between. CDR3 length equals 15 residues. Germline-derived CDR1 and CDR2 are SGHDT and YYEEEE. The CDR3 DNA reads as TGTGCCAGCAGCTCGGTACGGCAGGGAAATGAAAAACTGTTTTTT. Its translation: CASSSVRQGNEKLFF.

This chain joins TRBV12-5 and TRBJ2-7; 9 positions agree with TRBD1. This CDR3 is built from 18 residues. Germline lookup yields CDR1 LGHNT and CDR2 FRNRAP. V lost 2 bases to trimming and J lost 2 bases; unmatched junction nucleotides: 13. The CDR3 DNA reads TGTGCTAGTGGTTTGCCATCCGGGACAGGGAAGCAGACCTACGAGCAGTACGTC. Its translation: CASGLPSGTGKQTYEQYV.

The rearrangement joins TRBV3-1 to TRBJ1-6; D is ambiguous. V was shortened by 1 base and J by 14 bases, with 9 bases between the two germline ends. The CDR3 spans 12 residues. Germline assignment: CDR1 LGHDT and CDR2 YNNKEL (reference sequence). CDR3 nucleotides: TGTGCCAGCAGCCAAGTTGGTCGGGCCCTCCACTTT. It yields the protein CASSQVGRALHF.

This clonotype came up many times. The genes are TRBV7-3 and TRBJ1-1; 8 positions match TRBD1. Germline CDR1 is SGHTA and CDR2 is FQGTGA. The CDR3 loop spans 14 amino acids. Trimming cost V 5 bases and J 4 bases; bases outside gene matches: 6. CDR3 sequence (DNA): TGTGCCAGCAGCCTGACAGGGGTGAGCACTGAAGCTTTCTTT. Protein: CASSLTGVSTEAFF.

This clonotype was picked up a small number of times. The gene calls are TRBV7-2 and TRBJ2-3; 7 bases agree with TRBD2. V gave up 4 bases and J gave up 5 bases; unmatched junction bases: 18. Germline assignment: CDR1 SGHTA and CDR2 FQGNSA. The CDR3 totals 18 residues. The CDR3 nucleotides read TGTGCCAGCAGCTCCCACCCACAATCTAGCGGAGCACAAGATACGCAGTATTTT. Translation: CASSSHPQSSGAQDTQYF.

The sample holds a few counts of this clonotype. This rearrangement joins TRBV5-8 to TRBJ1-2, with D hard to call. Trimming left V 0 bases short and J 4 bases short, with 7 bases between. This CDR3 is built from 13 residues. Germline V gene data show CDR1 as SGHTS and CDR2 as YDEGEE. The CDR3 nucleotides are TGTGCCAGCAGCTTGGTTGGGTTCTATGGCTACACCTTC. Amino acids: CASSLVGFYGYTF.

The chain employs TRBV4-1 and TRBJ2-7; TRBD2 matches at 8 bases. Germline CDR1 is MGHRA and CDR2 is YSYEKL. V dropped 4 bases and J dropped 2; count of bases not matched to a gene: 7. The CDR3 sequence is 15 residues long. As DNA, the CDR3 is TGCGCCAGCAGCCCTCGAACTAGCGGAACCTACGAGCAGTACTTC. This encodes CASSPRTSGTYEQYF.

This clonotype has a handful of counts. The V call is TRBV6-5, the J call TRBJ1-6; 9 bases fit TRBD1. CDR1 is MNHEY and CDR2 is SVGAGI in the germline V gene. J lost 7 bases, V lost 6 bases, and 7 bases had no gene match. This CDR3 region has 15 residues. CDR3 amino acids: CASRPGDRDNSPLHF. CDR3 DNA sequence: TGTGCCAGCAGACCCGGGGACAGGGACAATTCACCCCTCCACTTT.

The V and J genes are TRBV20-1 and TRBJ1-1; TRBD1 matches 7 bases. Germline loops: CDR1 DFQATT, CDR2 SNEGSKA (reference sequence). The CDR3 covers 14 residues. DNA of the CDR3: TGCAGAGCAGTAGAGGGGGCGTTTGGCACTGAAGCTTTCTTT. Translated, it gives CRAVEGAFGTEAFF.

The J gene is TRBJ2-3, the V gene TRBV21-1; the table's D call, TRBD1, was not checked against the DNA. TRBV21-1 is assigned pseudogene status. CDR3 length equals 18 residues. As DNA, the CDR3 is TGTGCCAGCAGCAAAGAGTCGGGACAGGGACCTTCCACAGATACGCAGTATTTT. The encoded protein is CASSKESGQGPSTDTQYF.

The chain employs TRBV7-9 and TRBJ1-4; 8 bases fit TRBD1. V trimming: 4 bases; J trimming: 0 bases; junction bases outside the gene matches: 7. This CDR3 is built from 17 residues. Germline CDR1 reads SEHNR; CDR2 reads FQNEAQ (reference sequence). CDR3 nucleotides: TGTGCCAGCAGCTCTTCTACAGGGGGAGCAACTAATGAAAAACTGTTTTTT. Its protein is CASSSSTGGATNEKLFF.

The gene calls are TRBV20-1 and TRBJ1-5; D may be TRBD1 (6 bases). The CDR3 consists of 14 residues. In germline, CDR1 is DFQATT, CDR2 SNEGSKA (reference sequence). The V and J ends lost 0 bases and 8 bases respectively, with 14 bases between them. The CDR3 loop reads CSAREVPGAKPQHF. CDR3 DNA sequence: TGCAGTGCTAGAGAGGTTCCGGGGGCAAAGCCCCAGCATTTT.

This clonotype was recorded a few times. V gene TRBV11-2 combines with J gene TRBJ2-3; 9 bases align to TRBD2. The germline V gene has CDR1 SGHAT and CDR2 FQNNGV. The V gene end was trimmed by 7 bases and the J gene end by 1 base; junction bases not matched to a gene: 9. This CDR3 comprises 16 residues. CDR3: CASTTPVAGGTDTQYF. CDR3 sequence (DNA): TGTGCCAGCACCACGCCCGTAGCGGGGGGCACAGATACGCAGTATTTT.

The CDR3 coding sequence is TGCAGCGTCGACACAGGACACTATGGCTACACCTTC. Translated, it gives CSVDTGHYGYTF. V usage is TRBV29-1 and J usage is TRBJ1-2; possible D gene TRBD1, 5 bases. The CDR3 has 12 residues. V was cut by 6 bases and J by 3 bases, with 11 bases left in between. Germline assignment: CDR1 SQVTM and CDR2 ANQGSEA. The full variable domain, its missing parts supplied by reference TRBV29-1 and TRBJ1-2, is SAVISQKPSRDICQRGTSLTIQCQVDSQVTMMFWYRQQPGQSLTLIATANQGSEATYESGFVIDKFPISRPNLTFSTLTVSNMSPEDSSIYLCSVDTGHYGYTFGSGTRLTVV.

This clonotype has just a few counts. This chain uses TRBV7-2 with TRBJ1-5, with no clear D. V was pared by 7 bases and J by 7 bases, with 17 bases between. The CDR3 is 14 residues long. Germline V gives CDR1 SGHTA, CDR2 FQGNSA. The DNA for the CDR3 is TGTGCCAGCACCGACCCGGGTGCCTACCAGCCCCAGCATTTT. This encodes CASTDPGAYQPQHF.

This clonotype was seen only a few times. The chain recombines TRBV3-1 with TRBJ2-1; 7 nucleotides align to TRBD2. Germline CDR1 and CDR2: LGHDT and YNNKEL (reference sequence). The J segment lost 6 bases and the V segment lost 8 bases, leaving 16 bases of the junction unmatched. The CDR3 covers 16 residues. The CDR3 spells CASLPTVRTRCNEQFF. CDR3 nucleotide sequence: TGTGCCAGCCTCCCCACAGTACGGACTAGATGCAATGAGCAGTTCTTC.

This chain connects TRBV5-5 to TRBJ1-2, with no clear D. V lost 4 bases and J 4 bases, leaving 17 bases between the germline ends. The CDR3 is made up of 15 amino acids. The germline gives CDR1 SGHKS, CDR2 YYEKEE (reference sequence). CDR3 sequence: CASSPWALGSYGYTF. The DNA for the CDR3 is TGTGCCAGCAGCCCTTGGGCCCTGGGGAGCTATGGCTACACCTTC.